Listed below are T cell receptor beta chains from one sample, sequenced in a study of cytomegalovirus exposure and HLA in healthy donors. Some clones are missing from TCRdb's copy, which holds only in-frame ones; the method was immunoSEQ multiplex PCR. The sample carries about 120,000 clones, 60% to 85% recorded once. Material: PBMCs. The receptors were sampled from a woman between 40 and 55 years old in good health and CMV-seropositive. Both conserved end residues are part of each CDR3. The order of the fields is J gene, V gene, D gene, clone size, CDR3 protein, CDR3 DNA. D genes are given only for firm matches. For some rows the clone size is stated as once, few or many, or as a class when expanded; others skip it.

TRBJ1-2 | TRBV6-1 | . | . | CASSESGDYGYTF | TGTGCCAGCAGTGAATCGGGGGACTATGGCTACACCTTC
TRBJ1-2 | TRBV5-1 | TRBD1 | . | CASSVESTGSYGYTF | TGCGCCAGCAGCGTGGAATCGACAGGGAGCTATGGCTACACCTTC
TRBJ2-5 | TRBV5-5 | TRBD1 | . | CASSIYRGPQETQYF | TGTGCCAGCAGTATATACAGGGGGCCCCAAGAGACCCAGTACTTC
TRBJ2-1 | TRBV10-3 | TRBD2 | . | CAISEGRGGQDEQFF | TGTGCCATCAGTGAGGGGCGGGGGGGCCAGGATGAGCAGTTCTTC
TRBJ2-1 | TRBV6-6 | . | . | CGTLAGEYGDEQFF | TGTGGCACATTAGCCGGGGAGTATGGTGATGAGCAGTTCTTC
TRBJ2-7 | TRBV5-4 | TRBD2 | once | CASRTSGSSYEQYF | TGTGCCAGCAGGACTAGCGGGAGCTCCTACGAGCAGTACTTC
TRBJ1-2 | TRBV6-5 | . | . | CASSSPGQNYGYTF | TGTGCCAGCAGTTCCCCAGGACAGAACTATGGCTACACCTTC
TRBJ2-1 | TRBV7-9 | TRBD2 | few | CASRPRGGFYNEQFF | TGTGCCAGCAGACCTCGGGGGGGATTCTACAATGAGCAGTTCTTC
TRBJ2-4 | TRBV30 | . | . | CAWSVGGAKNIQYF | TGTGCCTGGAGTGTCGGCGGGGCCAAAAACATTCAGTACTTC
TRBJ1-1 | TRBV6-5 | TRBD1 | few | CASRGTGGWNTEAFF | TGTGCCAGCAGGGGGACAGGGGGCTGGAACACTGAAGCTTTCTTT
TRBJ2-5 | TRBV19 | . | few | CASAAGETQYF | TGTGCCAGTGCCGCGGGGGAGACCCAGTACTTC
TRBJ2-7 | TRBV6-5 | . | . | CASSYVPGSYEQYF | TGTGCCAGCAGTTACGTTCCGGGAAGCTACGAGCAGTACTTC
TRBJ2-7 | TRBV7-9 | . | few | CASSLSYEQYF | TGTGCCAGCAGCCTTTCCTACGAGCAGTACTTC
TRBJ1-3 | TRBV6-1 | . | . | CASRLSGTAGNTIYF | TGTGCCAGTAGACTGAGCGGGACGGCGGGAAACACCATATATTTT
TRBJ1-5 | TRBV7-2 | . | . | CASSFHSNQPQHF | TGTGCCAGCAGCTTTCATAGCAATCAGCCCCAGCATTTT
TRBJ2-3 | TRBV7-8 | . | . | CASSTRQGTDTQYF | TGTGCCAGCAGCACCAGACAGGGCACAGATACGCAGTATTTT
TRBJ2-1 | TRBV7-8 | TRBD2 | once | CASSLLAGGVYNEQFF | TGTGCCAGCAGCTTACTAGCGGGAGGCGTCTACAATGAGCAGTTCTTC
TRBJ1-1 | TRBV5-4 | . | . | CASSLGHSNTEAFF | TGTGCCAGCAGCTTAGGACACTCGAACACTGAAGCTTTCTTT
TRBJ2-3 | TRBV10-3 | . | . | CATSLGGGEDTQYF | TGTGCCACCTCCCTAGGGGGGGGTGAAGATACGCAGTATTTT
TRBJ2-7 | TRBV7-9 | . | . | CASSSRQEYEQYF | TGTGCCAGCAGCTCAAGACAGGAGTACGAGCAGTACTTC
TRBJ2-4 | TRBV30 | . | . | CAWSVGSGNIQYF | TGTGCCTGGAGTGTCGGCAGCGGAAACATTCAGTACTTC
TRBJ2-7 | TRBV11-2 | . | once | CASSRSNSYEQYF | TGTGCCAGCAGCAGAAGCAACTCCTACGAGCAGTACTTC
TRBJ1-2 | TRBV27 | TRBD1 | . | CASSLQGAGGYTF | TGTGCCAGCAGCCTACAGGGGGCGGGTGGCTACACCTTC
TRBJ2-7 | TRBV11-2 | TRBD1 | few | CASSLEANRGVYEQYF | TGTGCCAGCAGCTTAGAGGCGAACAGGGGGGTCTACGAGCAGTACTTC
TRBJ1-6 | TRBV4-1 | . | . | CASSQEFSSYNSPLHF | TGCGCCAGCAGCCAAGAATTCAGCTCCTATAATTCACCCCTCCACTTT
TRBJ2-2 | TRBV5-1 | TRBD1 | . | CASSRGQGNTGELFF | TGCGCCAGCAGCCGCGGACAGGGGAACACCGGGGAGCTGTTTTTT
TRBJ2-2 | TRBV5-4 | TRBD2 | . | CASSLQGLGSNTGELFF | TGTGCCAGCAGCCTGCAGGGACTAGGATCGAACACCGGGGAGCTGTTTTTT
TRBJ2-3 | TRBV6-1 | TRBD2 | . | CASSEPTSGALDTQYF | TGTGCCAGCAGTGAACCGACTAGCGGGGCTTTAGATACGCAGTATTTT
TRBJ1-1 | TRBV5-4 | TRBD1 | . | CASSRTGNTEAFF | TGTGCCAGCAGCAGGACAGGGAACACTGAAGCTTTCTTT
TRBJ2-2 | TRBV2 | TRBD2 | . | CASSSSGGRNTGELFF | TGTGCCAGCAGTTCTAGCGGGGGGCGGAACACCGGGGAGCTGTTTTTT
TRBJ1-1 | TRBV27 | TRBD1 | . | CASSQDRAGTEAFF | TGTGCCAGCAGTCAAGACAGGGCGGGCACTGAAGCTTTCTTT
TRBJ1-3 | TRBV6-6 | TRBD1 | . | CASRTGTGGLNTIYF | TGTGCCAGCAGAACGGGGACAGGGGGCTTGAACACCATATATTTT
TRBJ1-1 | TRBV6-1 | . | once | CASSEFPDTNTEAFF | TGTGCCAGCAGTGAATTCCCAGACACGAACACTGAAGCTTTCTTT
TRBJ2-7 | TRBV5-1 | TRBD2 | . | CASSPVSGSLYEQYF | TGCGCCAGCAGCCCCGTCAGCGGGAGCTTGTACGAGCAGTACTTC
TRBJ1-2 | TRBV27 | TRBD1 | . | CASSQQGRFDGYTF | TGTGCCAGCAGTCAACAGGGGAGGTTTGATGGCTACACCTTC
TRBJ1-4 | TRBV2 | TRBD1 | . | CASTRGQGATNEKLFF | TGTGCCAGCACAAGAGGACAGGGTGCAACTAATGAAAAACTGTTTTTT
TRBJ1-6 | TRBV5-1 | TRBD1 | . | CASSLGTDNSLLHF | TGCGCCAGCAGCTTAGGGACAGACAATTCACTCCTCCACTTT
TRBJ2-7 | TRBV11-2 | TRBD2 | . | CASSFLPTGGQYEQYF | TGTGCCAGCAGCTTCCTCCCCACGGGAGGGCAGTACGAGCAGTACTTC
TRBJ1-5 | TRBV30 | TRBD1 | . | CAWGTGSNQPQHF | TGTGCCTGGGGGACAGGTAGCAATCAGCCCCAGCATTTT